The TCR beta chain described here comes from a study of cytomegalovirus exposure and HLA in healthy donors. Study information: Assignment to the Caucasian-associated ancestry cluster applied to approximately 80% of the 350 to 500 genotyped donors.

It was with 60 Vbeta and 13 Jbeta primers that the PCR ran. The table came from immunoSEQ multiplex PCR; TCRdb's copy has only in-frame clones and leaves some out. The data hold approximately 200,000 clones, with roughly four fifths observed a single time. Points from the study as a whole: A later analysis showed HLA-associated TCR beta chains outstripping equally common others in clonal expansion.

Of note for this clone: The antigen remains undetermined.

The sequenced sample consisted of PBMCs. The origin of this receptor is a boy under 10 years old in good health and CMV-seronegative.

CDR3 coding DNA: TGTGCCAGCAGTGAAGTTGGTTGGGCGTCTGGGGCCAATAAAGGCCGGCAGTACTTC. It encodes CASSEVGWASGANKGRQYF. The chain recombines TRBV2 with TRBJ2-7; D is possibly TRBD1 (5 bases). V was clipped by 1 base and J by 9 bases, with 31 bases between them. This CDR3 is 19 amino acids long. From germline, CDR1 is SNHLY and CDR2 FYNNEI.